The present entry profiles one T cell receptor (beta chain) with its context. This entry is derived from a study of blood T cell repertoires in COVID-19. Across the study: T cells, B-cell-depleted T cells, or PBMCs supplied cDNA or gDNA.

The CDR3 runs 13 residues. The V end lost 5 bases, the J end lost 3 bases, and 11 bases lay between the germline ends. The germline V gene encodes CDR1 LNHDA and CDR2 SQIVND (reference sequence). Sequenced by immunoSEQ multiplex PCR; TCRdb stores in-frame clones only, minus some. This table holds some 240,000 clones, 84% found once. The chain is built from TRBV19 and TRBJ2-7, with D possibly matching TRBD1 (5 bases). The sequenced sample consisted of peripheral blood. The receptor's source is a woman in her forties who had recovered from COVID-19. The CDR3 loop is CASSPGIFYEQYF. The CDR3 DNA is TGTGCCAGTAGTCCAGGGATTTTCTACGAGCAGTACTTC.